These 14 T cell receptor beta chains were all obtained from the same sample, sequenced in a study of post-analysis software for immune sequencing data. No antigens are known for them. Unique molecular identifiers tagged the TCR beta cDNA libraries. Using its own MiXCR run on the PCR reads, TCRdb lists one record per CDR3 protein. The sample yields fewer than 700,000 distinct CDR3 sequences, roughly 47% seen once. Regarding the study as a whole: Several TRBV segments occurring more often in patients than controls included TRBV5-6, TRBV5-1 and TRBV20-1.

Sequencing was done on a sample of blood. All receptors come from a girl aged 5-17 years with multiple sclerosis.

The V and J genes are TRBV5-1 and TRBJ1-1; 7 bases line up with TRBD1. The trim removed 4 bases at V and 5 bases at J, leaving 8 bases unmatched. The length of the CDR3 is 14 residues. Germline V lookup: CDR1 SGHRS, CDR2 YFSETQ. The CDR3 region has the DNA TGCGCCAGCAGCCCAACAGGGGCGAGGACTGAAGCTTTCTTT. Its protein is CASSPTGARTEAFF.

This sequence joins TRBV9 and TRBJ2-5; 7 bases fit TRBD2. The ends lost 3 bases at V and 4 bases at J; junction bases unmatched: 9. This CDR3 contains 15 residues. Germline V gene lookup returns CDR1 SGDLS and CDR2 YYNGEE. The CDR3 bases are TGTGCCAGCAGCGGAGGATTAGGACTAGGAGAGACCCAGTACTTC. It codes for CASSGGLGLGETQYF.

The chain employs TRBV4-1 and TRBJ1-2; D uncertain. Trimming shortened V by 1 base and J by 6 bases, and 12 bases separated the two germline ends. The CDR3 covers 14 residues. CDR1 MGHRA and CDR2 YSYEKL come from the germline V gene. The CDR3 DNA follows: TGCGCCAGCAGCCAAGTTGGGGAGAGGAATGGCTACACCTTC. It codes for CASSQVGERNGYTF.

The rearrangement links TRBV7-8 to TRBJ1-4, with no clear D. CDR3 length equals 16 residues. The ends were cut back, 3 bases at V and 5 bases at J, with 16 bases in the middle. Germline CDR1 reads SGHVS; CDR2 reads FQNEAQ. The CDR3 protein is CASSFADPGLNEKLFF. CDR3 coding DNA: TGTGCCAGCAGCTTCGCGGACCCGGGCCTAAATGAAAAACTGTTTTTT. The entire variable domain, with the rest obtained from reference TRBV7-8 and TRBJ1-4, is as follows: GAGVSQSPRYKVAKRGQDVALRCDPISGHVSLFWYQQALGQGPEFLTYFQNEAQLDKSGLPSDRFFAERPEGSVSTLKIQRTQQEDSAVYLCASSFADPGLNEKLFFGSGTQLSVL.

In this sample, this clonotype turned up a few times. CDR3 bases: TGCAGCGACGCGACAGGCTACCAACACTCCTACGAGCAGTACTTC. Translation: CSDATGYQHSYEQYF. This chain uses TRBV29-1 with TRBJ2-7; tentative D call: TRBD1 (6 bases). The germline V gene encodes CDR1 SQVTM and CDR2 ANQGSEA. Trimming took off 7 bases at V and 0 bases at J, with 19 bases between the two ends. The CDR3 extends over 15 amino acids.

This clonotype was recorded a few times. The CDR3 protein is CSARDGQGPQETQYF. The CDR3 coding sequence is TGCAGTGCTAGAGATGGTCAGGGGCCCCAAGAGACCCAGTACTTC. J is TRBJ2-5 and V is TRBV20-1, with a tentative D call TRBD1 (6 bases). The CDR3 length is 15 residues. Per germline, CDR1 DFQATT and CDR2 SNEGSKA (reference sequence). V was pared by 0 bases and J by 1 base, with 12 bases between.

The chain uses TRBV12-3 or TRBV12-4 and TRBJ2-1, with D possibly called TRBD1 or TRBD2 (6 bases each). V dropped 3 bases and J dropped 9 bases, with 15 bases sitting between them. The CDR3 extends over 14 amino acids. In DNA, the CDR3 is TGTGCCAGCAGTTTCTGGGGGGCGGGAAGTGAGCAGTTCTTC. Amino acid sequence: CASSFWGAGSEQFF.

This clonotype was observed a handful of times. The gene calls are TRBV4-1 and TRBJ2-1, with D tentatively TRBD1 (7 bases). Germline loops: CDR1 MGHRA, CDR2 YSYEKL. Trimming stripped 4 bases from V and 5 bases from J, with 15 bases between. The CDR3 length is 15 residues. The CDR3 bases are TGCGCCAGCAGCCCTTCGGGGGACAGAGACAATGAGCAGTTCTTC. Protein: CASSPSGDRDNEQFF.

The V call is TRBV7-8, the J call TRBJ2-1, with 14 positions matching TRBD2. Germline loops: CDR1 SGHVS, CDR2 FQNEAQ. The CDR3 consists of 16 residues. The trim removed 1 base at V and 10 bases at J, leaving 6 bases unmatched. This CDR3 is CASSLETSGRAYEQFF. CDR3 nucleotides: TGTGCCAGCAGCTTAGAGACTAGCGGGAGGGCCTACGAGCAGTTCTTC.

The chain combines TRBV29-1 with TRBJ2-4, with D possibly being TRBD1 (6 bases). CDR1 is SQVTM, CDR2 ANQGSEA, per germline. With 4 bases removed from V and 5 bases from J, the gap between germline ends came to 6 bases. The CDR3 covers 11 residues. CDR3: CSVAGENIQYF. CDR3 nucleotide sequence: TGCAGCGTTGCAGGGGAAAACATTCAGTACTTC.

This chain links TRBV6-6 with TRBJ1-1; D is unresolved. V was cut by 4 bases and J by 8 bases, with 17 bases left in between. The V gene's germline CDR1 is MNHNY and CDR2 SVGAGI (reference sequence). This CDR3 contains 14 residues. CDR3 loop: CASSFVKGAGEAFF. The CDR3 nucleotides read TGTGCCAGCAGTTTCGTCAAGGGTGCGGGAGAAGCTTTCTTT.

CDR3 amino acids: CASSSEAWDTQYF. DNA of the CDR3: TGTGCCAGCAGCTCGGAGGCCTGGGATACGCAGTATTTT. The chain joins TRBV3-1 to TRBJ2-3, with TRBD2 as a possible D gene (5 bases). The germline gives CDR1 LGHDT, CDR2 YNNKEL (reference sequence). V was pared by 5 bases and J by 6 bases, with 12 bases between. The CDR3 length is 13 residues.

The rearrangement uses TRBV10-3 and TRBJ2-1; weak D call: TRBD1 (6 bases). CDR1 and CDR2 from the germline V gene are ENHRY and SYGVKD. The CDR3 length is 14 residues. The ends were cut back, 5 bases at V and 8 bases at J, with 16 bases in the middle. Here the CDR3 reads CAISPGQPRDEQFF. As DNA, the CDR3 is TGTGCCATCAGTCCAGGACAGCCCCGCGATGAGCAGTTCTTC.

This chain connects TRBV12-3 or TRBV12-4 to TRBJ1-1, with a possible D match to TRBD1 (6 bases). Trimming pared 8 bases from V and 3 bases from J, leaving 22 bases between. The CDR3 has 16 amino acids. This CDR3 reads CASHPRLTGPHTEAFF. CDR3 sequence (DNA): TGTGCCAGCCACCCTCGTTTGACAGGTCCACACACTGAAGCTTTCTTT.